This TCR beta chain came from a study of CD8+ T cells in alopecia areata. Study information: Treated individuals took tofacitinib by mouth, 5 to 10 mg twice daily.

The V and J ends lost 3 bases and 0 bases respectively, with 11 bases between them. The length of the CDR3 is 14 residues. From germline, CDR1 is GTSNPN and CDR2 SVGIG (reference sequence). Study findings and constraints: Relative to normal scalp, lesional scalp, especially alopecia totalis/universalis, showed higher clonality. Resident alphabeta T-cell populations of normal skin are likewise subject to sequencing in scalp samples.

The sample holds a few counts of this clone. Its cognate antigen is unknown. Following RNA extraction, reverse transcription yielded cDNA that acted as the sequencing template. TCRdb's table, derived via immunoSEQ multiplex PCR, lists solely in-frame clones and lacks some. Among tens of thousands of clones listed, roughly 60% were seen once. As part of sample collection, lesional scalp punch biopsies and peripheral blood were taken from alopecia areata patients. Sequenced material: CD8+ T cells sorted from blood, taken at week 0. J is TRBJ1-1 and V is TRBV30; unclear D gene. This TCR was sampled from a human donor with alopecia areata. Written as DNA, the CDR3 is TGTGCCTGGAGACCTGACGGGTTGAACACTGAAGCTTTCTTT. Amino acid sequence: CAWRPDGLNTEAFF.